This record covers a single T cell receptor (beta chain). Its specificity is not known. Method: immunoSEQ multiplex PCR; TCRdb's copy keeps in-frame clones and lacks some. The repertoire consists of 35,000 to 40,000 clones, with roughly 80% occurring once and the leading ten covering about 20%. Cryopreserved PBMCs were CD4-enriched, then split into naive and memory cells. The record originates from a study of CD4 T cells in relation to SARS-CoV-2 and coronaviruses. Across the whole study: ViraFEST: approximately eleven-day antigen culture of PBMCs, then TCR beta CDR3 sequencing.

Findings and limits, study-wide: Culture-expanded clones reflect memory recall rather than primary priming during culture. In around 60% of donors, memory CD4+ clonotypes crossrecognized SARS-CoV-2 and at least one common cold coronavirus spike.

With 0 bases clipped from V and 4 bases from J, the junction kept 1 base outside the gene matches. CDR1 MRHNA and CDR2 SNTAGT come from the germline V gene. The CDR3 is made up of 14 amino acids. What was sequenced was memory CD4+ T cells from PBMCs, cultured in vitro. The chain is built from TRBV6-4 and TRBJ2-3, with 7 bases fitting TRBD1. The origin of this receptor is an adult with COVID-19. CDR3 sequence: CASSDSGGADTQYF. The CDR3 nucleotides read TGTGCCAGCAGTGACTCAGGGGGCGCAGATACGCAGTATTTT.